The T cell receptor beta chain under discussion was sequenced for a study of T cells after yellow fever vaccination (dated 2019 in TCRdb). The study in broad terms: The SMART-Seq v4 Ultra Low Input RNA kit was used to prepare libraries from fractions with low cell numbers. To follow T-cell clones before and after both primary and booster YFV17D yellow fever vaccination, bulk TCR alpha and beta repertoires underwent longitudinal sequencing. Two healthy male donors, one aged 18 to 30 and one aged 30 to 40 years, made up the cohort. Blood samples were taken at several timepoints before and after primary and secondary immunization, and bulk PBMC replicates and cell subsets were isolated.

The study at large found these results: Most clones expanded after primary vaccination (around 97% of CD4 and roughly 90% of CD8) were re-detected after the booster, suggesting that broad memory maintenance occurred. FACS-sorted repertoires could contain abundant contaminating clonotypes from the bulk population, so computational filtering was required. Because the study included only two donors, the extent to which the findings can be generalized is limited. Compared with the primary T-cell response, the secondary T-cell response was faster but weaker, reaching its peak on day 5 rather than on day 15. A small fraction of clonotypes appeared in both the CD4 and CD8 compartments, likely as a result of convergent recombination.

Trimming removed 3 bases from V and 0 bases from J, leaving 10 bases between the germline ends. The CDR3 runs 16 amino acids, cysteine and phenylalanine included. The read is trimmed to its CDR3 DNA, 48 bases read in frame from base 1. The germline V gene gives CDR1 as KGHDR and CDR2 as SFDVKD. As regards this clonotype: What antigen it recognizes has not been identified. Base qualities were left out, and no much larger clone turns up one base away.

The intended sense of this specimen's treatment or condition label: live attenuated yellow fever vaccine strain. At every blood-draw timepoint, two biological replicates of bulk PBMCs were collected. PBMCs were isolated from peripheral blood using a standard Ficoll-Paque protocol. RNA was extracted with TriZol from bulk PBMCs, CD4 and CD8 fractions, and dextramer-positive and dextramer-negative fractions. TCR cDNA was synthesized by 5'RACE template switching, through which a universal primer site and unique molecular identifiers were introduced. cDNA synthesis was primed from both the TCR alpha and TCR beta constant segments. Libraries were amplified in two PCR steps, with sample barcodes and sequencing adapters added in the second step. Libraries were sequenced on Illumina HiSeq 2500 (2x100 bp) or NovaSeq (2x150 bp). Concerning the study's data processing: Reads were demultiplexed and collapsed into UMI consensus sequences with MIGEC, and V(D)J alignment was performed with MiXCR. Vaccine-responding clonotypes were defined with edgeR using replicate PBMC samples, requiring FDR below 0.01 and a log2 fold change above 5 up to day 15. CD4 or CD8 identity was assigned to each bulk clonotype according to whether the clonotype was present at higher abundance in the sequenced CD4 repertoire or the sequenced CD8 repertoire. The public reads were run again by TCRdb, first through fastp at Q25 and then through MiXCR, and only productive beta chains were kept. Entries are consolidated by CDR3 protein sequence, retaining the most common genes and DNA. These V and J calls originate from TCRdb's pipeline instead of the authors' own analysis. This sample holds about 340,000 distinct CDR3 sequences; 8.7% were observed only once. The ten largest clonotypes hold roughly 17% of the sample.

The starting material was PBMCs, obtained on the day of the first yellow fever vaccination. This TCR came from a man aged 18-30 years who received the YFV17D yellow fever vaccine. The chain is made from TRBV24-1 and TRBJ2-2; there is no confident call for the D gene. CDR3 sequence: CATSDLEIANTGELFF. The nucleotide sequence is TGTGCCACCAGTGATCTAGAAATAGCGAACACCGGGGAGCTGTTTTTT.